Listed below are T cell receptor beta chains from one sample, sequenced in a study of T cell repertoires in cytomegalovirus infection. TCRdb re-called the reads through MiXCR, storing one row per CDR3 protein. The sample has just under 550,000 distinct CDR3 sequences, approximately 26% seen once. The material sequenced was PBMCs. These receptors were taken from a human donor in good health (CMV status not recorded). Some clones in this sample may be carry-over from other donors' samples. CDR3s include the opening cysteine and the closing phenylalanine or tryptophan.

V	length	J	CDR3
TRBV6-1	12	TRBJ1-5	CASSPKQGLQHF
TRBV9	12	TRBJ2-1	CASREGDNEQFF
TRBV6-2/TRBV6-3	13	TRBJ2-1	CASSRGLHNEQFF
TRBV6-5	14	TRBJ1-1	CASSIKGMGTEAFF
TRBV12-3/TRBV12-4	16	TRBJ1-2	CASGPSVFSPTDGYTF
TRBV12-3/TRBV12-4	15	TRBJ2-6	CASTWVGPGANVLTF
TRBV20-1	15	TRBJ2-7	CSARVLAGAPYEQYF
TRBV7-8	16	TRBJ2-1	CASSHGPNYAYNEQFF
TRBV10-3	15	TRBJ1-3	CAISGGDDSGNTIYF
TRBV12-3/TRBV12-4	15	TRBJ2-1	CAAAGGPSKNNEQFF
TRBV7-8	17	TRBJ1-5	CASSDRLGGRSNQPQHF
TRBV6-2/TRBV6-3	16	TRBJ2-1	CASSYSGTSGSYEQFF
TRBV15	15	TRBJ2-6	CATSRPGVGANVLTF
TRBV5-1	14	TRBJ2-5	CASRLGLAEETQYF
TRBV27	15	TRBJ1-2	CASWKTGTVDYGYTF
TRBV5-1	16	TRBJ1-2	CASSLAEGEANYGYTF
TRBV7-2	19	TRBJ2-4	CASSPGLLAGGWTKNIQYF
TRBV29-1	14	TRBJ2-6	CSVDFESGANVLTF
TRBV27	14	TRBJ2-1	CASSRTRQGNEQFF
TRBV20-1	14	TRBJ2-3	CSATLAGVPDTQYF
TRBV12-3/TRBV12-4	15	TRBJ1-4	CASRRQGTTNEKLFF
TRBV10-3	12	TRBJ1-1	CAIWAGGTEAFF
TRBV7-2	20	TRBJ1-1	CASSLAVGAQDGGLNTEAFF
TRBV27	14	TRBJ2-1	CASAGTSGNAEQFF
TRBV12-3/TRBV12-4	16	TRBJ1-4	CASSFQQAATNEKLFF